This T cell receptor beta chain was obtained from a study of beta chain features in type 1 diabetes. Trimming took 0 bases from V and 0 from J, leaving 6 bases between them. Germline V gene sequence: CDR1 LGHNA, CDR2 YNFKEQ. The CDR3 spans 15 residues. Remarks on this clone: What it recognizes is unknown.

Blood was collected once per donor into heparin, averaging about 110 mL. The entirety of the isolated RNA underwent reverse transcription, so expressed TCRB transcripts were sequenced. TCRdb keeps only in-frame clones here, not all; method: immunoSEQ multiplex PCR. The data show some 270,000 clones, with 8% seen just once and under 1.3% held by the top ten. Study observations and caveats: When VDJ junctions were examined, type 1 diabetes patients showed fewer insertions and more deletions.

Sequences were obtained from central memory CD4+ T cells from blood. This chain uses TRBV4-2 with TRBJ2-1; no reliable D call. This receptor was identified in a woman younger than 35 in good health. CDR3 amino acids: CASSQDGSSYNEQFF. In DNA, the CDR3 is TGTGCCAGCAGCCAAGACGGCAGCTCCTACAATGAGCAGTTCTTC.